The 24 T cell receptor beta chains in this list originate from one sample, sequenced in a study of identical twins. MiXCR, run by TCRdb on the 5' RACE reads, gives a single entry per CDR3 protein. The sample has some 460,000 distinct CDR3 sequences, over 12% seen once. These data were likewise used in another study, on yellow fever vaccine responses in identical twins.

Specimen: CD4+ T cells sorted from blood. These receptors were obtained from a young woman in good health.

The genes are TRBV12-3 or TRBV12-4 and TRBJ2-5; D call uncertain. V was shortened by 7 bases and J by 5 bases, with 8 bases between the two germline ends. The CDR3 consists of 11 residues. CDR3 loop: CASTNRETQYF. The CDR3 nucleotides are TGTGCCAGCACTAACCGGGAGACCCAGTACTTC.

The J gene is TRBJ2-5, the V gene TRBV6-5; tentatively, D is TRBD1 (6 bases). The CDR3 runs to 14 residues. The germline gives CDR1 MNHEY, CDR2 SVGAGI. The V end was cut by 2 bases, the J end by 5 bases, with 12 bases between. Here the CDR3 DNA reads TGTGCCAGCAGTTACGACAGGACGAGGGAGACCCAGTACTTC. It translates to CASSYDRTRETQYF.

This clonotype showed up just a few times. The V and J genes are TRBV11-1 and TRBJ2-4, with 10 nucleotides matching TRBD2. The CDR3 length is 19 residues. With 2 bases clipped from V and 1 base from J, the junction kept 11 bases outside the gene matches. Germline V gene sequence: CDR1 SGHAT, CDR2 FQDESV (reference sequence). Written as DNA, the CDR3 is TGTGCCAGCAGCTTAACTTCGCGGCTAGCGGGAGTTGCCAAAAACATTCAGTACTTC. It is translated as CASSLTSRLAGVAKNIQYF. The full variable domain, rest sourced from reference TRBV11-1 and TRBJ2-4, is EAEVAQSPRYKITEKSQAVAFWCDPISGHATLYWYRQILGQGPELLVQFQDESVVDDSQLPKDRFSAERLKGVDSTLKIQPAELGDSAMYLCASSLTSRLAGVAKNIQYFGAGTRLSVL.

The chain couples TRBV5-1 to TRBJ2-3; TRBD2 is a possible D gene (5 bases). This CDR3 spans 14 amino acids. Germline CDR1 SGHRS, CDR2 YFSETQ. The ends were cut back, 4 bases at V and 4 bases at J, with 13 bases in the middle. The CDR3 reads CASSITSPPDTQYF. DNA of the CDR3: TGCGCCAGCAGCATTACTAGTCCCCCAGATACGCAGTATTTT.

The V call is TRBV20-1, the J call TRBJ2-1, with a tentative D call TRBD1 (5 bases). CDR1 DFQATT and CDR2 SNEGSKA come from the germline V gene (reference sequence). The CDR3 is 13 amino acids. V lost 6 bases and J lost 3, with 12 bases in between. The CDR3 bases are TGCAGTGCCCCAGGGCAGGGCTACAATGAGCAGTTCTTC. Its protein product is CSAPGQGYNEQFF.

The gene calls are TRBV10-3 and TRBJ2-1; D may be TRBD1 or TRBD2 (5 bases each). Trimming removed 7 bases from V and 7 bases from J, with 14 bases in between. The CDR3 runs to 13 residues. The germline gives CDR1 ENHRY, CDR2 SYGVKD. The CDR3 is CAITGTAYNEQFF. CDR3 in DNA: TGTGCCATCACCGGGACGGCTTATAATGAGCAGTTCTTC.

CDR3 sequence reads: CASSQDVSGGELFF. CDR3 sequence (DNA): TGCGCCAGCAGCCAAGACGTGAGCGGCGGGGAGCTGTTTTTT. The chain links TRBV4-3 to TRBJ2-2, with D possibly TRBD2 on 5 matching bases. V shed 0 bases and J shed 7 bases, with 9 bases lying between them. The CDR3 totals 14 residues. Germline CDR1 and CDR2: LGHNA and YSLEER.

The chain couples TRBV6-1 to TRBJ1-1; D ambiguous. The germline V gene encodes CDR1 MNHNS and CDR2 SASEGT. CDR3 size: 13 residues. The V end was cut by 6 bases, the J end by 3 bases, with 11 bases between. The CDR3 sequence: CASRASGDTEAFF. Here the CDR3 DNA reads TGTGCCAGCAGAGCGTCAGGAGACACTGAAGCTTTCTTT.

This clonotype was seen only a few times. CDR3 DNA: TGCAGTGCTCGAAACCAGCGATTGTTGGCGGGAGGGGATAATGAGCAGTTCTTC. This translates into CSARNQRLLAGGDNEQFF. The chain recombines TRBV20-1 with TRBJ2-1, with 9 bases identical to TRBD2. CDR3 length equals 18 residues. Germline V gene lookup returns CDR1 DFQATT and CDR2 SNEGSKA (reference sequence). Trimming at V came to 5 bases and at J to 7 bases, leaving 21 bases not matched to a gene.

This clonotype was detected only a few times. The chain uses TRBV20-1 and TRBJ2-5; D possibly uses TRBD1 or TRBD2 (6 bases each). The CDR3 contains 17 residues. Germline-derived CDR1 and CDR2 are DFQATT and SNEGSKA (reference sequence). V lost 0 bases and J lost 3, with 20 bases in between. This CDR3 is CSARDRRGVASEETQYF. CDR3 DNA: TGCAGTGCTAGAGATCGGAGGGGGGTAGCTTCGGAAGAGACCCAGTACTTC.

This clonotype was seen many times. The junction shows a germline mismatch at one end, possibly a read error. This chain links TRBV18 with TRBJ2-1; perhaps D is TRBD1 or TRBD2 (5 bases each). CDR1 is KGHSH and CDR2 is LQKENI in the germline V gene. The CDR3 consists of 12 residues. In nucleotides, the CDR3 is TGCGCCAGCAGCCCCCGAGGGGATGAGCAGTTCTTC. This sequence encodes CASSPRGDEQFF.

The table lists this clonotype with a few counts. The chain employs TRBV29-1 and TRBJ1-2; a possible D gene is TRBD1 (6 bases). The CDR3 totals 12 residues. V was trimmed by 7 bases and J by 4 bases, leaving 13 bases between them. The germline gives CDR1 SQVTM, CDR2 ANQGSEA. CDR3 residues: CSALQGSYGYTF. As DNA, the CDR3 is TGCAGCGCATTACAGGGATCCTATGGCTACACCTTC.

V is TRBV28 and J is TRBJ1-2; D remains unclear. This CDR3 has 14 amino acids. Deletions cut 2 bases from V and 0 bases from J, with 7 bases between. From germline, CDR1 is MDHEN and CDR2 SYDVKM. The CDR3 loop reads CASSLNRANYGYTF. Written as DNA, the CDR3 is TGTGCCAGCAGTTTAAATCGAGCTAACTATGGCTACACCTTC.

This clonotype was observed a handful of times. The gene calls are TRBV20-1 and TRBJ2-1; D remains unclear. The CDR3 loop spans 13 amino acids. V lost 7 bases and J 4 bases, leaving 14 bases between the germline ends. Looked up from germline, CDR1 is DFQATT and CDR2 is SNEGSKA (reference sequence). CDR3 residues: CSGLAVGYNEQFF. CDR3 coding DNA: TGCAGTGGGCTGGCCGTCGGATACAATGAGCAGTTCTTC.

The chain has TRBV19 and TRBJ1-5; D is possibly TRBD1 (6 bases). Germline CDR1 reads LNHDA; CDR2 reads SQIVND (reference sequence). The CDR3 is made up of 13 amino acids. V lost 5 bases and J lost 7, with 12 bases in between. As DNA, the CDR3 is TGTGCCAGTAGTTCGGACAGTTTCCAGCCCCAGCATTTT. Translation: CASSSDSFQPQHF.

This chain connects TRBV7-9 to TRBJ2-6, with 10 bases that match TRBD1. V was pared by 6 bases and J by 2 bases, with 7 bases of the junction left unmatched. Germline V lookup: CDR1 SEHNR, CDR2 FQNEAQ (reference sequence). The CDR3 spans 17 residues. The CDR3 DNA reads TGTGCCAGCAGTCTAGGACAGGGGGTAACTGGGGCCAACGTCCTGACTTTC. Its protein product is CASSLGQGVTGANVLTF.

The chain carries TRBV3-1 and TRBJ1-3; tentative D call: TRBD1 (5 bases). V was pared by 0 bases and J by 5 bases, with 14 bases between. The CDR3 length is 16 residues. The germline V gene has CDR1 LGHDT and CDR2 YNNKEL (reference sequence). CDR3 DNA: TGTGCCAGCAGCCAAGATCCCCCCGGGGCAAGAAACACCATATATTTT. Its protein is CASSQDPPGARNTIYF.

This clonotype has a handful of counts. The chain is built from TRBV6-1 and TRBJ2-7, with TRBD2 matching 14 bases. Per germline, CDR1 MNHNS and CDR2 SASEGT. The CDR3 consists of 16 residues. V lost 6 bases, J lost 0 bases, and 4 bases stayed unmatched. For the CDR3, the DNA is TGTGCCAGCAGAGAGGGACTAGCGGGGGCCTCCTACGAGCAGTACTTC. It specifies CASREGLAGASYEQYF.

The chain carries TRBV20-1 and TRBJ2-2; 7 nucleotides match TRBD1. Germline V gives CDR1 DFQATT, CDR2 SNEGSKA (reference sequence). The CDR3 covers 18 residues. The J segment lost 0 bases and the V segment lost 0 bases, leaving 10 bases of the junction unmatched. The CDR3 DNA follows: TGCAGTGCTAGAGATCGGAACAGGGGTCATGCGAACACCGGGGAGCTGTTTTTT. Translating gives CSARDRNRGHANTGELFF.

The J gene is TRBJ2-3, the V gene TRBV5-1, with TRBD2 identical over 16 bases. V lost 4 bases, J lost 4 bases, and 3 bases stayed unmatched. Germline V CDR1 and CDR2: SGHRS, YFSETQ. The length of the CDR3 is 16 residues. This chain's CDR3 is CASSPGLAGGPDTQYF. DNA of the CDR3: TGCGCCAGCAGCCCGGGACTAGCGGGGGGGCCAGATACGCAGTATTTT.

The chain couples TRBV7-2 to TRBJ2-3, with D perhaps matching TRBD1 (6 bases). CDR3 size: 16 residues. Germline CDR1 is SGHTA and CDR2 is FQGNSA. Trimming removed 5 bases at V and 0 bases at J, with 15 bases between. This CDR3 reads CASSPGTLRSTDTQYF. CDR3 sequence (DNA): TGTGCCAGCAGCCCAGGGACACTCCGAAGCACAGATACGCAGTATTTT.

This clonotype was picked up many times. The V and J genes are TRBV4-3 and TRBJ2-3, with 9 bases fitting TRBD2. The CDR3 spans 16 residues. V dropped 2 bases and J dropped 6; count of bases not matched to a gene: 9. Germline CDR1 reads LGHNA; CDR2 reads YSLEER. The CDR3 DNA is TGCGCCAGCAGCCAACAAGCGGGAGGAAGTTCGGATACGCAGTATTTT. The encoded protein is CASSQQAGGSSDTQYF.

This clonotype came up many times. V is TRBV7-2 and J is TRBJ2-7, with D possibly being TRBD2 (6 bases). Germline loops: CDR1 SGHTA, CDR2 FQGNSA. V was pared by 1 base and J by 6 bases, with 16 bases between. The CDR3 is 15 amino acids. This CDR3 is CASSLGGVLDIEQYF. The CDR3 DNA reads TGTGCCAGCAGCTTAGGCGGGGTACTAGATATCGAGCAGTACTTC.

This clonotype was counted only a few times. The V call is TRBV12-3 or TRBV12-4, the J call TRBJ2-4, with TRBD1 matching over 7 bases. This CDR3 comprises 13 residues. V trimming: 3 bases; J trimming: 7 bases; junction bases outside the gene matches: 3. CDR3 residues: CASSLRQGNIQYF. The CDR3 DNA sequence: TGTGCCAGCAGTTTGAGACAGGGTAACATTCAGTACTTC.